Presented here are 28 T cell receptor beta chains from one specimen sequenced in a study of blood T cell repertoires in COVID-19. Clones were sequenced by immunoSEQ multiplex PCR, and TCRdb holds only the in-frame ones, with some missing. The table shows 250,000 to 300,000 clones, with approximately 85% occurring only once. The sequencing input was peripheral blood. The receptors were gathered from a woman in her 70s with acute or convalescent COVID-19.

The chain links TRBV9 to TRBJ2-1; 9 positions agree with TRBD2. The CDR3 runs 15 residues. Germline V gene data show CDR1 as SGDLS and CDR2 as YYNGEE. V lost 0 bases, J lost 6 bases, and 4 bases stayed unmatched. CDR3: CASSVGGTSSNEQFF. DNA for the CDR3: TGTGCCAGCAGCGTAGGTGGGACTAGCAGCAATGAGCAGTTCTTC. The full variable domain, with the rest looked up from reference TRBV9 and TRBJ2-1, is DSGVTQTPKHLITATGQRVTLRCSPRSGDLSVYWYQQSLDQGLQFLIQYYNGEERAKGNILERFSAQQFPDLHSELNLSSLELGDSALYFCASSVGGTSSNEQFFGPGTRLTVL.

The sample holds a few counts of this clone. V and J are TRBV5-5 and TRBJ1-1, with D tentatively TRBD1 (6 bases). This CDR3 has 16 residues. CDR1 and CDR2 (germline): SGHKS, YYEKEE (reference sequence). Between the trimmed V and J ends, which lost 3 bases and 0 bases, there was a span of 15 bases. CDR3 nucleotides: TGTGCCAGCAGCTACCAACCGCAGGGGATGAACACTGAAGCTTTCTTT. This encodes CASSYQPQGMNTEAFF. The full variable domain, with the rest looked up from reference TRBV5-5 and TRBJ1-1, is DAGVTQSPTHLIKTRGQQVTLRCSPISGHKSVSWYQQVLGQGPQFIFQYYEKEERGRGNFPDRFSARQFPNYSSELNVNALLLGDSALYLCASSYQPQGMNTEAFFGQGTRLTVV.

The CDR3 DNA is TGTGCCAGCAGCTTAGATCGGGGGGACATTTACAATGAGCAGTTCTTC. Translating gives CASSLDRGDIYNEQFF. This chain joins TRBV11-2 and TRBJ2-1; maybe TRBD2 (7 bases). Germline-derived CDR1 and CDR2 are SGHAT and FQNNGV. CDR3 length: 16 residues. V lost 0 bases to trimming and J lost 4 bases, with 13 bases between them.

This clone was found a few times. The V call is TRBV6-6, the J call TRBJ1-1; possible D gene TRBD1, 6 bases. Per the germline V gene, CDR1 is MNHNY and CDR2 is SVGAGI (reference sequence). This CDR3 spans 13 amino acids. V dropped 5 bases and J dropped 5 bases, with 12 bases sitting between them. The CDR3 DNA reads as TGTGCCAGCAGTCAAAACAGGGCTACTGAAGCTTTCTTT. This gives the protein CASSQNRATEAFF.

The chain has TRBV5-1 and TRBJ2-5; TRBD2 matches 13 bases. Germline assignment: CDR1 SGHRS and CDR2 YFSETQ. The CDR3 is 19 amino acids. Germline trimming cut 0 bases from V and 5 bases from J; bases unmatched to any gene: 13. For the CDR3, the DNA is TGCGCCAGCAGCTTGGTTCCTACACGCGGACTAGCGGGGGTGGAGACCCAGTACTTC. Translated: CASSLVPTRGLAGVETQYF. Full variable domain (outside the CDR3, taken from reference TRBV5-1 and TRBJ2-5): KAGVTQTPRYLIKTRGQQVTLSCSPISGHRSVSWYQQTPGQGLQFLFEYFSETQRNKGNFPGRFSGRQFSNSRSEMNVSTLELGDSALYLCASSLVPTRGLAGVETQYFGPGTRLLVL.

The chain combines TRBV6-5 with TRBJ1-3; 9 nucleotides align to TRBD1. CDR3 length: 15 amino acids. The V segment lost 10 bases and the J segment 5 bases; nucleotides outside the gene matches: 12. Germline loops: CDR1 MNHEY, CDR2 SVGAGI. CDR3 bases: TGTGCCACAGAAGCCGAGGGACAGGGCAGAAACACCATATATTTT. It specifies CATEAEGQGRNTIYF.

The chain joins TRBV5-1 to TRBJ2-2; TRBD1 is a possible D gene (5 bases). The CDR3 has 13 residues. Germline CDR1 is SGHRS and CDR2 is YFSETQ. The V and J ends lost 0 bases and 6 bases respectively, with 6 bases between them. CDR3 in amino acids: CASSLEGAGELFF. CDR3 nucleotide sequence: TGCGCCAGCAGCTTGGAAGGGGCCGGGGAGCTGTTTTTT.

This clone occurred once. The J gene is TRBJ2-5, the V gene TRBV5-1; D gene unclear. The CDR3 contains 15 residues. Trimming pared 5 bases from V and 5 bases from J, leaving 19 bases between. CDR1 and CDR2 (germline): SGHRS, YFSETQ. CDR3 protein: CASRQSVVHAETQYF. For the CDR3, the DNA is TGCGCCAGCAGGCAGAGCGTGGTACACGCCGAGACCCAGTACTTC.

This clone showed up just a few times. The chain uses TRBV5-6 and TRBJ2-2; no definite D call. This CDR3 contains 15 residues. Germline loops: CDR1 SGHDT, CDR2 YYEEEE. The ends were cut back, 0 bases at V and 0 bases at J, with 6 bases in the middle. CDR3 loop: CASSLGSSNTGELFF. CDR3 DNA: TGTGCCAGCAGCTTGGGGAGCTCGAACACCGGGGAGCTGTTTTTT.

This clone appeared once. CDR3 nucleotide sequence: TGTGCCAGCTTGGAACCGGGACTAGGGACCGGGGAGCTGTTTTTT. Translation: CASLEPGLGTGELFF. This chain connects TRBV2 to TRBJ2-2; 8 bases map to TRBD2. This CDR3 contains 15 residues. Trimming removed 8 bases from V and 5 bases from J; junction bases left unmatched: 10. CDR1 is SNHLY, CDR2 FYNNEI, per germline.

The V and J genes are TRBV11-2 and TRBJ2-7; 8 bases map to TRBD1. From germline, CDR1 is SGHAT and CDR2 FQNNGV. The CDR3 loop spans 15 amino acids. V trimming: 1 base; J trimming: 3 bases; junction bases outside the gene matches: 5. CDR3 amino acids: CASSLGGTGIYEQYF. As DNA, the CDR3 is TGTGCCAGCAGCTTAGGGGGGACAGGAATCTACGAGCAGTACTTC. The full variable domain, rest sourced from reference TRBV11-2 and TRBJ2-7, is EAGVAQSPRYKIIEKRQSVAFWCNPISGHATLYWYQQILGQGPKLLIQFQNNGVVDDSQLPKDRFSAERLKGVDSTLKIQPAKLEDSAVYLCASSLGGTGIYEQYFGPGTRLTVT.

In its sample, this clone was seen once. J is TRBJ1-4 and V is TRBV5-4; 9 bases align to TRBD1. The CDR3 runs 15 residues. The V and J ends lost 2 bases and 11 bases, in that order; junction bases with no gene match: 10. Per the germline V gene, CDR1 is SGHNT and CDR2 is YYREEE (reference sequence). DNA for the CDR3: TGTGCCAGCAGCTTACAATCAGGACAGGGGATGAAACTGTTTTTT. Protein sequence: CASSLQSGQGMKLFF.

The CDR3 DNA reads as TGTGCCTGGAGTAAGGGGACTTCGTGGGTCCTTAGCAATCAGCCCCAGCATTTT. Protein product: CAWSKGTSWVLSNQPQHF. This sequence joins TRBV30 and TRBJ1-5; the D gene is possibly TRBD1 (5 bases). Germline CDR1 and CDR2: GTSNPN and SVGIG (reference sequence). The CDR3 has 18 amino acids. Trimming took off 2 bases at V and 0 bases at J, with 20 bases between the two ends.

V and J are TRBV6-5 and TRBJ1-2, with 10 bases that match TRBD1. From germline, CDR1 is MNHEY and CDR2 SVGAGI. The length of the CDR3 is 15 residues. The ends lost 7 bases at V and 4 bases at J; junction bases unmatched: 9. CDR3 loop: CASKPTGGAGYGYTF. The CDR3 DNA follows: TGTGCCAGCAAACCGACAGGGGGCGCGGGCTATGGCTACACCTTC.

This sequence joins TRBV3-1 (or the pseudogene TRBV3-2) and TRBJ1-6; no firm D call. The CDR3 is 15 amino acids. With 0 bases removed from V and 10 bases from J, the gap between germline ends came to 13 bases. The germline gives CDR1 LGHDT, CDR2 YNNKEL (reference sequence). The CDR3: CASSQDPGRRSPLHF. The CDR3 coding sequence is TGTGCCAGCAGCCAAGATCCGGGGAGGCGGTCACCCCTCCACTTT.

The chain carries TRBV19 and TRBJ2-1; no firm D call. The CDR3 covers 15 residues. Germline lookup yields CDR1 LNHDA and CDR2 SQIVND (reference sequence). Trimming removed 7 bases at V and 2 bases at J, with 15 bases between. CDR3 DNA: TGTGCCAGTAAAACCGCGGCGTACGCCTACAATGAGCAGTTCTTC. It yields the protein CASKTAAYAYNEQFF.

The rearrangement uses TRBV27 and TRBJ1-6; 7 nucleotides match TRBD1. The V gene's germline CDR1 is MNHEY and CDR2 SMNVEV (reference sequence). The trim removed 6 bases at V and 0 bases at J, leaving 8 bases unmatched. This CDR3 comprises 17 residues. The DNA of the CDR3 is TGTGCCAGCAGAGAAGGACAGGACCCCTCCTATAATTCACCCCTCCACTTT. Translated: CASREGQDPSYNSPLHF.

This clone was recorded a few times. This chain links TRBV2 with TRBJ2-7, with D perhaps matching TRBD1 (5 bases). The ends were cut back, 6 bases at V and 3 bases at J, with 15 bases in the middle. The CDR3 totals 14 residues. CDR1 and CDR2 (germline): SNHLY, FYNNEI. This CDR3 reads CASRVRQINYEQYF. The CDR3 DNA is TGTGCCAGCAGGGTTCGACAGATCAACTACGAGCAGTACTTC. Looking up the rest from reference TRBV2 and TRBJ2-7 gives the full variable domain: EPEVTQTPSHQVTQMGQEVILRCVPISNHLYFYWYRQILGQKVEFLVSFYNNEISEKSEIFDDQFSVERPDGSNFTLKIRSTKLEDSAMYFCASRVRQINYEQYFGPGTRLTVT.

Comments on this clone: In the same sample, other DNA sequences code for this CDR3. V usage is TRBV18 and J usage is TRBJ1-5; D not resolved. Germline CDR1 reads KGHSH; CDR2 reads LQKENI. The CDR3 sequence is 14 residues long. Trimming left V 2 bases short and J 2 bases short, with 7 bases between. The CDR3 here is CASSPGQGNQPQHF. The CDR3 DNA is TGTGCCAGCTCACCAGGGCAGGGCAATCAGCCCCAGCATTTT.

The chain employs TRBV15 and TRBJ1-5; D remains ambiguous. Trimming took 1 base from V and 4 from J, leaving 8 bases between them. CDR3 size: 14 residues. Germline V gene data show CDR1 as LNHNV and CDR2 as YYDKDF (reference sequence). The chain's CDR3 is CATSRGGGNQPQHF. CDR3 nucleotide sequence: TGTGCCACCAGCAGAGGAGGAGGGAATCAGCCCCAGCATTTT. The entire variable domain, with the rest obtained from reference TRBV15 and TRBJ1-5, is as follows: DAMVIQNPRYQVTQFGKPVTLSCSQTLNHNVMYWYQQKSSQAPKLLFHYYDKDFNNEADTPDNFQSRRPNTSFCFLDIRSPGLGDTAMYLCATSRGGGNQPQHFGDGTRLSIL.

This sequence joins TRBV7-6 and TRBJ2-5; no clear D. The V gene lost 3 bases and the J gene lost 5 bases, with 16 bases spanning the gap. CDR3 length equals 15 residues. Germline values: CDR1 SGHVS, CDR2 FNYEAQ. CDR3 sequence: CASSFRDPLRETQYF. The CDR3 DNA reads TGTGCCAGCAGCTTCCGCGACCCTCTGAGGGAGACCCAGTACTTC.

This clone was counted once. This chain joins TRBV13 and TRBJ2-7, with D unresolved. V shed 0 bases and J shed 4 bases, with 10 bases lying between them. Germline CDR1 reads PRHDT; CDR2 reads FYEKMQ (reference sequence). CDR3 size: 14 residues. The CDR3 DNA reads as TGTGCCAGCAGCTTAGGGGCAGAGCGTTACGAGCAGTACTTC. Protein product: CASSLGAERYEQYF. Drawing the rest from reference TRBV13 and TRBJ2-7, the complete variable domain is AAGVIQSPRHLIKEKRETATLKCYPIPRHDTVYWYQQGPGQDPQFLISFYEKMQSDKGSIPDRFSAQQFSDYHSELNMSSLELGDSALYFCASSLGAERYEQYFGPGTRLTVT.

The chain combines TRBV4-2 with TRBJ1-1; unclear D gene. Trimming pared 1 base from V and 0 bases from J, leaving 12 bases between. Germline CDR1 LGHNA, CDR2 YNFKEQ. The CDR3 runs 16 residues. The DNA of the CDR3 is TGTGCCAGCAGCCAAGTACGGGTTAACATGAACACTGAAGCTTTCTTT. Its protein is CASSQVRVNMNTEAFF.

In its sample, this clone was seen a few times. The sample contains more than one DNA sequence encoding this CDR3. The CDR3 loop is CSVDSYGYTF. Written as DNA, the CDR3 is TGCAGCGTGGACAGCTATGGCTACACCTTC. The chain uses TRBV29-1 and TRBJ1-2; a weak D match, TRBD1 (6 bases). V was shortened by 6 bases and J by 4 bases, with 6 bases between the two germline ends. The CDR3 runs 10 residues. Germline V gives CDR1 SQVTM, CDR2 ANQGSEA.

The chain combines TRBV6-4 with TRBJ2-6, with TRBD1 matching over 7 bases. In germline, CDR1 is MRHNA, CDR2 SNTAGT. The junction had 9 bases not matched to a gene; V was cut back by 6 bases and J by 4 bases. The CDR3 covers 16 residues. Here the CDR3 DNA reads TGTGCCAGCAGCCCTGACAGGGACGGAGGGGCCAACGTCCTGACTTTC. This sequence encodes CASSPDRDGGANVLTF.

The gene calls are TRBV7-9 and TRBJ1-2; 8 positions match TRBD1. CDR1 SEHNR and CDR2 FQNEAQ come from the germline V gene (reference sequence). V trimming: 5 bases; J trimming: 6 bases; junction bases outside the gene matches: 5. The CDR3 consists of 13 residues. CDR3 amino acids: CASSRGTGDGYTF. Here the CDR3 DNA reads TGTGCCAGCAGCCGCGGGACAGGCGATGGCTACACCTTC.

The CDR3 sequence: CAWSIKTGTGYGYTF. In nucleotides, the CDR3 is TGTGCCTGGAGTATAAAGACCGGGACAGGATATGGCTACACCTTC. The chain carries TRBV30 and TRBJ1-2; 8 nucleotides line up with TRBD1. The V segment lost 2 bases and the J segment 5 bases; nucleotides outside the gene matches: 10. The CDR3 covers 15 residues. The germline V gene encodes CDR1 GTSNPN and CDR2 SVGIG (reference sequence).

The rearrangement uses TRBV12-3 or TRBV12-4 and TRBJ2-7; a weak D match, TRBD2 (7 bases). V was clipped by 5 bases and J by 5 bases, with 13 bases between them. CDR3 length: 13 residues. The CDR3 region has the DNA TGTGCCAGCAGTCGTAGGGGGGGAGACGAGCAGTACTTC. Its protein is CASSRRGGDEQYF.